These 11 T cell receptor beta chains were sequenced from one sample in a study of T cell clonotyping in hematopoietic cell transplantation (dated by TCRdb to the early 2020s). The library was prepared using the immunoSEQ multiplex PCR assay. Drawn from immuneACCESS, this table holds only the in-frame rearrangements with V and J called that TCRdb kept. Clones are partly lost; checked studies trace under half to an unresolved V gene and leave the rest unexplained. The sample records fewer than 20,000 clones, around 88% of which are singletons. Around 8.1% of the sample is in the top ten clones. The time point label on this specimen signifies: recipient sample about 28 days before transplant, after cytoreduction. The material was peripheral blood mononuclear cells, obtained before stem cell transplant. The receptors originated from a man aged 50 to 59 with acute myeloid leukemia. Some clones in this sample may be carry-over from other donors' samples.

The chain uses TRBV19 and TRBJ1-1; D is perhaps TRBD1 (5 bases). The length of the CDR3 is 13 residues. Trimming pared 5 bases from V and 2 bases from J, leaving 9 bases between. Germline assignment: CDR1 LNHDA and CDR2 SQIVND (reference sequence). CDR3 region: CASSYGANTEAFF. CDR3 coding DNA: TGTGCCAGTAGTTACGGGGCTAACACTGAAGCTTTCTTT.

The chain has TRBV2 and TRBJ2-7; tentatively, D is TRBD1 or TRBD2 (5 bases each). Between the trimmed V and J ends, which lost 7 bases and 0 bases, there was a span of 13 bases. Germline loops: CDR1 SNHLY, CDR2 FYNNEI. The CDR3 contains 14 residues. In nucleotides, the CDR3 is TGTGCCAGCAATAAGGGACGAGTCTCCTACGAGCAGTACTTC. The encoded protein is CASNKGRVSYEQYF.

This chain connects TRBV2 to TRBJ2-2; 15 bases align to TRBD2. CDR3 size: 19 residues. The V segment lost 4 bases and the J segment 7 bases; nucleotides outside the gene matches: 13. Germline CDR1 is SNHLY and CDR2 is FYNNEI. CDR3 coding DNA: TGTGCCAGCAGTGGGACAGATCCGGGACTAGCGGGGGGTATCGGGGAGCTGTTTTTT. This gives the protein CASSGTDPGLAGGIGELFF.

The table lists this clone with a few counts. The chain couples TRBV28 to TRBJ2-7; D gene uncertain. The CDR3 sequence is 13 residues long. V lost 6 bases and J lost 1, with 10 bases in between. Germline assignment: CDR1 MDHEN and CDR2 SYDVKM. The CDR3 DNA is TGTGCCAGCAGCTGGGGTGGGTCCTACGAGCAGTACTTC. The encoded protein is CASSWGGSYEQYF.

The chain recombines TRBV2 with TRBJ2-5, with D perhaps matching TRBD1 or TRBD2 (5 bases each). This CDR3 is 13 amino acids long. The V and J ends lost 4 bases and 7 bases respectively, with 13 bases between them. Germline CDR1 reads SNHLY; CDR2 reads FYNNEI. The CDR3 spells CASSGGTVGTQYF. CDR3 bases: TGTGCCAGCAGTGGGGGGACCGTCGGGACCCAGTACTTC. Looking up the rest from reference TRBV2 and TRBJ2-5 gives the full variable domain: EPEVTQTPSHQVTQMGQEVILRCVPISNHLYFYWYRQILGQKVEFLVSFYNNEISEKSEIFDDQFSVERPDGSNFTLKIRSTKLEDSAMYFCASSGGTVGTQYFGPGTRLLVL.

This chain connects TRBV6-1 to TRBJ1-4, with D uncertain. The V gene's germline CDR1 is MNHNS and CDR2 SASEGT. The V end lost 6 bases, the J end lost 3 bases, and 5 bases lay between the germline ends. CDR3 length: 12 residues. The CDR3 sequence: CASSEPNEKLFF. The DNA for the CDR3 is TGTGCCAGCAGCGAACCTAATGAAAAACTGTTTTTT.

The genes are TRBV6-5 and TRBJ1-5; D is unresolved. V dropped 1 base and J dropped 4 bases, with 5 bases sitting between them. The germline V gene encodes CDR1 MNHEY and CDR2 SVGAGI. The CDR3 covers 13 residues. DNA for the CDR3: TGTGCCAGCAGTTACTACGGGAATCAGCCCCAGCATTTT. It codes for CASSYYGNQPQHF.

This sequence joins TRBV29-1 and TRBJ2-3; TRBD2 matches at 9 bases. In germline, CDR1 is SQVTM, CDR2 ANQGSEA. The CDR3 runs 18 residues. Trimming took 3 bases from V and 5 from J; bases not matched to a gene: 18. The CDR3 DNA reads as TGCAGCGTTGATGAAGGGAGGGTAGCGGGGGCCGGGGGAGATACGCAGTATTTT. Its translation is CSVDEGRVAGAGGDTQYF.

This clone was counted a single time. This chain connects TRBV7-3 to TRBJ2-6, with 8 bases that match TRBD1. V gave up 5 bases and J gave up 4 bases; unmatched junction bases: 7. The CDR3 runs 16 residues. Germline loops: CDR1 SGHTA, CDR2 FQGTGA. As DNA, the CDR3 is TGTGCCAGCAGCGGACAGGGTGCCTCCGGGGCCAACGTCCTGACTTTC. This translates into CASSGQGASGANVLTF.

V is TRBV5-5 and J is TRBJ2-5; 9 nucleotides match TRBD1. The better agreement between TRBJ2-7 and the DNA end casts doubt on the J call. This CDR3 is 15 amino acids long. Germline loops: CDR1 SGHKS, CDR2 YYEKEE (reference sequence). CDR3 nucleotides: TGTGCCAGCAGCTTGAGGGGGACAGGGAGGTACGAGCAGTACTTC. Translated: CASSLRGTGRYEQYF.

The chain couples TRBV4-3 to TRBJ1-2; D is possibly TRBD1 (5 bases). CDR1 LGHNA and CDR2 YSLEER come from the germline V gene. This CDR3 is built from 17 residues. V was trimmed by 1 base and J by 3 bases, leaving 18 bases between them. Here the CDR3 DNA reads TGCGCCAGCAGCCAAGGGGCAGGCGAGACAGTTTACTATGGCTACACCTTC. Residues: CASSQGAGETVYYGYTF.